This entry lists 2 T cell receptor beta chains sequenced from one sample in a study of cytomegalovirus exposure and HLA in healthy donors. The PCR made use of 60 Vbeta and 13 Jbeta primers. The table came from immunoSEQ multiplex PCR; TCRdb's copy has only in-frame clones and leaves some out. The table records around 130,000 clones, over 75% of them present only once. The source material was PBMCs. These receptors were obtained from a man in his forties or fifties in good health and CMV-seronegative.

The rearrangement uses TRBV7-2 and TRBJ2-5; D is unclear. This CDR3 spans 15 amino acids. Per the germline V gene, CDR1 is SGHTA and CDR2 is FQGNSA. The V and J ends lost 4 bases and 4 bases respectively, with 16 bases between them. CDR3 residues: CASSSDKFSRETQYF. The CDR3 region has the DNA TGTGCCAGCAGCTCAGACAAGTTTTCACGAGAGACCCAGTACTTC.

The genes are TRBV25-1 and TRBJ2-3; D is unclear. In germline, CDR1 is MGHDK, CDR2 SYGVNS. The CDR3 is 11 amino acids. The V end was cut by 4 bases, the J end by 6 bases, with 5 bases between. The CDR3 nucleotides read TGTGCCAGCAGTGTCGGGGATACGCAGTATTTT. It codes for CASSVGDTQYF.